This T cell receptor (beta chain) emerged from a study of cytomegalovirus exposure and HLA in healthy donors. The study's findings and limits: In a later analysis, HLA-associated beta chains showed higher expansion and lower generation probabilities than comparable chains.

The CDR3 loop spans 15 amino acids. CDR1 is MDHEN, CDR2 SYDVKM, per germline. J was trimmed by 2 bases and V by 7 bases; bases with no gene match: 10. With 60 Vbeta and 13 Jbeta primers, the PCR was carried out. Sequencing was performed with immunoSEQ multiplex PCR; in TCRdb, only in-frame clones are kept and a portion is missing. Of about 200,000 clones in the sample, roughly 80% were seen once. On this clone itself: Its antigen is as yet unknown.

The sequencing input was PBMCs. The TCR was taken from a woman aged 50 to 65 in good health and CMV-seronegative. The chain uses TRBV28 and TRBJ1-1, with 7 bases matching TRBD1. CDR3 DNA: TGTGCCAGCAACATCCGCCCAGGGGGAAACACTGAAGCTTTCTTT. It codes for CASNIRPGGNTEAFF. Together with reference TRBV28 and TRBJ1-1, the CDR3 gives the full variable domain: DVKVTQSSRYLVKRTGEKVFLECVQDMDHENMFWYRQDPGLGLRLIYFSYDVKMKEKGDIPEGYSVSREKKERFSLILESASTNQTSMYLCASNIRPGGNTEAFFGQGTRLTVV.